Listed here are 7 T cell receptor beta chains from one sample, sequenced in a study of blood T cell repertoires in COVID-19. Profiling relied on immunoSEQ multiplex PCR, and the TCRdb table lists in-frame clones only, not all of them. The table records 60,000 or so clones, approximately 90% of them present only once. Sequencing was done on a sample of peripheral blood. The receptors were gathered from a woman in her seventies with active COVID-19.

V is TRBV7-2 and J is TRBJ2-1; TRBD2 aligns across 7 bases. The trim removed 8 bases at V and 2 bases at J, leaving 3 bases unmatched. This CDR3 spans 13 amino acids. Looked up from germline, CDR1 is SGHTA and CDR2 is FQGNSA. The CDR3 region is CASGGSPYNEQFF. Written as DNA, the CDR3 is TGTGCCAGCGGCGGGAGCCCCTACAATGAGCAGTTCTTC.

As DNA, the CDR3 is TGTGCCAGCAGCTCGGGTGTAGAGCTGTTTTTT. Protein product: CASSSGVELFF. The chain couples TRBV11-3 to TRBJ2-2; D call uncertain. This CDR3 has 11 residues. Germline CDR1 is SGHNT and CDR2 is YENEEA. V was cut by 4 bases and J by 11 bases, with 8 bases left in between.

This chain joins TRBV19 and TRBJ2-2; 7 bases align to TRBD1. Trimming took 5 bases from V and 3 from J; bases not matched to a gene: 9. The CDR3 has 16 amino acids. From germline, CDR1 is LNHDA and CDR2 SQIVND (reference sequence). CDR3 sequence reads: CASSSTTGWDTGELFF. In nucleotides, the CDR3 is TGTGCCAGTAGTTCAACGACAGGGTGGGACACCGGGGAGCTGTTTTTT.

The V gene is TRBV6-5, the J gene TRBJ2-1; D unclear. This CDR3 is built from 16 residues. Trimming left V 0 bases short and J 0 bases short, with 9 bases between. In germline, CDR1 is MNHEY, CDR2 SVGAGI. CDR3 sequence (DNA): TGTGCCAGCAGTTACTCTTTTAGAAGCTCCTACAATGAGCAGTTCTTC. Its translation: CASSYSFRSSYNEQFF.

J is TRBJ2-7 and V is TRBV10-3; 10 bases match TRBD1. V gave up 0 bases and J gave up 2 bases; unmatched junction bases: 7. There are 17 residues in the CDR3. Germline CDR1 ENHRY, CDR2 SYGVKD. The chain's CDR3 is CAISESVWDRGTYEQYF. The CDR3, as DNA: TGTGCCATCAGTGAGTCGGTATGGGACAGGGGAACCTACGAGCAGTACTTC.

The chain uses TRBV7-3 and TRBJ2-3; D gene uncertain. This CDR3 is built from 12 residues. The germline V gene has CDR1 SGHTA and CDR2 FQGTGA. The germline V and J ends were trimmed by 5 bases and 9 bases, with 12 bases remaining between them. The CDR3: CASSQGSLTQYF. In DNA form, the CDR3 reads TGTGCCAGCAGCCAAGGTAGCCTCACGCAGTATTTT.

The chain recombines TRBV12-5 with TRBJ1-5; D uncertain. Germline CDR1 LGHNT, CDR2 FRNRAP. The V and J ends lost 6 bases and 0 bases respectively, with 3 bases between them. The CDR3 loop spans 12 amino acids. Here the CDR3 reads CASGSSNQPQHF. The CDR3 nucleotides are TGTGCTAGTGGCTCTAGCAATCAGCCCCAGCATTTT.